This T cell receptor beta chain was identified in a study of cytomegalovirus exposure and HLA in healthy donors. Regarding the study as a whole: Later on, analysis showed that most CMV-associated TCR beta chains appeared to be HLA-restricted.

The CDR3 runs to 17 residues. The germline V gene encodes CDR1 SGDLS and CDR2 YYNGEE. Germline trimming cut 1 base from V and 7 bases from J; bases unmatched to any gene: 9. This clone was counted a few times. What it binds is unknown. The PCR employed 60 Vbeta primers together with 13 Jbeta primers. Profiled with immunoSEQ multiplex PCR; TCRdb holds only in-frame clones, not every one. The sample has about 130,000 clones; 75% to 85% are singletons. Healthy bone marrow donors formed the donor group. At sampling all donors were nominally healthy, likely with unrecorded immune exposures. The V gene is TRBV9, the J gene TRBJ2-1, with TRBD1 matching over 12 bases. The sequence came from a woman in her thirties or forties in good health and CMV-seronegative. Material: PBMCs. In nucleotides, the CDR3 is TGTGCCAGCAGCGTATCGTTCGGGACAGGGGGCGGGAATGAGCAGTTCTTC. Its translation is CASSVSFGTGGGNEQFF.